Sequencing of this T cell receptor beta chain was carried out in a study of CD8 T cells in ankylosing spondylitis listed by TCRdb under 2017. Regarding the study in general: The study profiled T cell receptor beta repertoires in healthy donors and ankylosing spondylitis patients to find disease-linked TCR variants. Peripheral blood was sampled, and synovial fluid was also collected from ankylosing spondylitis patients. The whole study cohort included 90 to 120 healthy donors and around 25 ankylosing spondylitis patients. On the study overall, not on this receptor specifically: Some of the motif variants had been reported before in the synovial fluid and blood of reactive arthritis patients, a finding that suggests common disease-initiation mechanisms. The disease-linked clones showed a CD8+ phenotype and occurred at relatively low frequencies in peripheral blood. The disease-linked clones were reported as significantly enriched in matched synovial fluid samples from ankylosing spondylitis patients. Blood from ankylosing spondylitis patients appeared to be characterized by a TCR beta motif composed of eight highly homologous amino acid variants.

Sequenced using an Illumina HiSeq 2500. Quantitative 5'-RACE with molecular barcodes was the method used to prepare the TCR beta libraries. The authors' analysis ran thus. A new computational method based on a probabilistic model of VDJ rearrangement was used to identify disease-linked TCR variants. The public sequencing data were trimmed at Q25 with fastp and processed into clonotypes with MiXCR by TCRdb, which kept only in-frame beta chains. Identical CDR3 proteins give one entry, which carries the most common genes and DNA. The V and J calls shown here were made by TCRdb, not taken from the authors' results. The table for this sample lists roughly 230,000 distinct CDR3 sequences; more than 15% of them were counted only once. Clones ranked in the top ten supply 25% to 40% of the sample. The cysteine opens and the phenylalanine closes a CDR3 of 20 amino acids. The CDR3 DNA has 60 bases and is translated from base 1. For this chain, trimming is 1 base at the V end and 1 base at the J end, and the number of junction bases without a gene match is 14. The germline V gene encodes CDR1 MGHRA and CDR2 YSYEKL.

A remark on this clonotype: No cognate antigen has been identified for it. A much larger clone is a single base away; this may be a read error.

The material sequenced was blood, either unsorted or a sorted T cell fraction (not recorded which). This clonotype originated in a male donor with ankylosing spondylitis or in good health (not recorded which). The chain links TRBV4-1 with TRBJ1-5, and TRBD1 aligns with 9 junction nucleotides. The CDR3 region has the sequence CASSQVVGTGCWWSNQPQHF. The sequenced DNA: TGCGCCAGCAGCCAAGTGGTGGGGACAGGGTGTTGGTGGAGCAATCAGCCCCAGCATTTT.